This T cell receptor (beta chain) emerged from a study of T cells in Graves' hyperthyroidism and ophthalmopathy. A few counts support this clonotype. This CDR3 spans 17 amino acids. Trimming pared 1 base from V and 0 bases from J, leaving 12 bases between. Germline-derived CDR1 and CDR2 are SGHVT and SQSDAQ. It was RNA transcripts that yielded the amplified TCR beta CDR3 regions. The study used the HTBI primer set for a first-round RT-PCR of the TCR CDR3. One entry per CDR3 protein results from TCRdb running MiXCR on the multiplex PCR reads. The repertoire holds hundreds of thousands of distinct CDR3 sequences, approximately 44% seen once, with about 7.8% in the top ten.

This sequence was found in a woman under 30 with Graves' hyperthyroidism. The chain has TRBV7-4 and TRBJ2-2; a weak D match, TRBD2 (6 bases). The sample consisted of peripheral blood or thyroid tissue (not recorded which). This chain's CDR3 is CASSLVEGLSNTGELFF. The CDR3 coding sequence is TGTGCCAGCAGCTTAGTTGAGGGACTCTCGAACACCGGGGAGCTGTTTTTT.